Below, 27 T cell receptor beta chains from the same sample are listed, as sequenced in a study of CD8 T cells in ankylosing spondylitis (dated by TCRdb to 2015 to 2018). Receptors were amplified or captured by 5' RACE. The sequencer listed for this sample is Illumina HiSeq 2500. The public sequencing data were trimmed at Q25 with fastp and processed into clonotypes with MiXCR by TCRdb, which kept only in-frame beta chains. Each CDR3 protein appears once, grouped with its most common genes and DNA. The sample records 150,000 to 200,000 distinct CDR3 sequences, approximately 16% of which are singletons. The ten largest clones capture roughly 8% of the sample. Sequencing was performed on blood, either unsorted or a sorted T cell fraction (not recorded which). These receptors were collected from a male donor with ankylosing spondylitis or in good health (not recorded which).

This clonotype was seen once. The V call is TRBV27, the J call TRBJ1-2, with 7 positions matching TRBD1. The CDR3 consists of 13 residues. Germline CDR1 and CDR2: MNHEY and SMNVEV (reference sequence). Unmatched junction bases numbered 8, after V lost 5 bases and J lost 8 bases. The CDR3 region has the DNA TGTGCCAGCAGTCTGAGACAGGGTTCGGGCTACACCTTC. Translation gives CASSLRQGSGYTF.

This clonotype was seen a handful of times. This rearrangement joins TRBV5-1 to TRBJ2-7; D unclear. The length of the CDR3 is 20 residues. Trimming removed 0 bases from V and 4 bases from J, with 29 bases in between. Germline V gives CDR1 SGHRS, CDR2 YFSETQ. The CDR3 loop is CASSLVGFETVGNAVYEQYF. The CDR3 nucleotides read TGCGCCAGCAGCTTGGTAGGATTCGAAACAGTCGGTAATGCGGTATACGAGCAGTACTTC.

A word on this clonotype: Possible read error: a much larger clone is one base away. The chain uses TRBV20-1 and TRBJ2-2; weak D call: TRBD2 (5 bases). Germline V gives CDR1 DFQATT, CDR2 SNEGSKA (reference sequence). The CDR3 totals 11 residues. The CDR3 sequence: CSAIGTGELYF. The DNA for the CDR3 is TGCAGTGCTATAGGAACCGGGGAGCTGTATTTT.

The V and J genes are TRBV28 and TRBJ2-2, with TRBD2 matching 10 bases. The CDR3 covers 17 residues. Trimming removed 6 bases from V and 0 bases from J; junction bases left unmatched: 7. Germline values: CDR1 MDHEN, CDR2 SYDVKM. CDR3 DNA sequence: TGTGCCAGCAGGAAACTAGCGGGAAGCTCGAACACCGGGGAGCTGTTTTTT. It codes for CASRKLAGSSNTGELFF.

This clonotype has a count of ten or more. The chain joins TRBV5-5 to TRBJ2-5; TRBD2 agrees at 9 bases. The CDR3 has 18 amino acids. With 3 bases clipped from V and 5 bases from J, the junction kept 17 bases outside the gene matches. Germline values: CDR1 SGHKS, CDR2 YYEKEE (reference sequence). CDR3 residues: CASSYDSPLSGRRETQYF. DNA for the CDR3: TGTGCCAGCAGCTATGACTCGCCCCTTAGCGGGAGACGCGAGACCCAGTACTTC. The whole variable domain, remainder taken from reference TRBV5-5 and TRBJ2-5, is DAGVTQSPTHLIKTRGQQVTLRCSPISGHKSVSWYQQVLGQGPQFIFQYYEKEERGRGNFPDRFSARQFPNYSSELNVNALLLGDSALYLCASSYDSPLSGRRETQYFGPGTRLLVL.

This clonotype was counted once. The chain combines TRBV5-1 with TRBJ1-3, with 7 positions matching TRBD1. CDR3 size: 14 residues. The V gene's germline CDR1 is SGHRS and CDR2 YFSETQ. The junction had 3 bases not matched to a gene; V was cut back by 4 bases and J by 2 bases. CDR3 DNA: TGCGCCAGCAGCGAGGGGACAGCTGGAAACACCATATATTTT. The encoded protein is CASSEGTAGNTIYF.

At least ten counts were recorded for this clonotype. The rearrangement uses TRBV30 and TRBJ2-7, with D possibly TRBD1 on 5 matching bases. CDR3 size: 12 residues. V lost 4 bases and J lost 4, with 11 bases in between. The germline V gene has CDR1 GTSNPN and CDR2 SVGIG (reference sequence). The CDR3: CAWNRGRYEQYF. The CDR3 DNA reads TGTGCCTGGAATAGGGGCCGGTACGAGCAGTACTTC.

This rearrangement joins TRBV6-1 to TRBJ2-2; TRBD2 aligns across 7 bases. V lost 2 bases, J lost 15 bases, and 12 bases stayed unmatched. The CDR3 runs to 14 residues. CDR1 is MNHNS, CDR2 SASEGT, per germline. CDR3 protein: CASSEMVAGGGMFF. The CDR3 region has the DNA TGTGCCAGCAGTGAAATGGTAGCGGGCGGGGGAATGTTTTTT.

The gene calls are TRBV6-5 and TRBJ1-2; TRBD1 agrees at 10 bases. V was clipped by 0 bases and J by 10 bases; unmatched bases: 11. Germline CDR1 reads MNHEY; CDR2 reads SVGAGI. CDR3 length: 16 amino acids. This CDR3 is CASSYSRGQGVPFYTF. The CDR3 DNA reads as TGTGCCAGCAGTTACTCGCGCGGACAGGGGGTTCCTTTCTACACCTTC.

This clonotype was counted a few times. V is TRBV7-8 and J is TRBJ2-3, with 7 bases matching TRBD1. Per the germline V gene, CDR1 is SGHVS and CDR2 is FQNEAQ. V trimming: 5 bases; J trimming: 0 bases; junction bases outside the gene matches: 8. The CDR3 length is 16 residues. CDR3 nucleotides: TGTGCCAGCAGCCCCTCCGACAGGGCGAGCACAGATACGCAGTATTTT. It is translated as CASSPSDRASTDTQYF.

This clonotype was recorded at least ten times. The gene calls are TRBV5-1 and TRBJ2-3; D unclear. Looked up from germline, CDR1 is SGHRS and CDR2 is YFSETQ. Trimming cost V 4 bases and J 0 bases, with 12 bases left between them. The CDR3 extends over 15 amino acids. Here the CDR3 reads CASSDQATSTDTQYF. The CDR3 nucleotides are TGCGCCAGCAGCGACCAGGCCACTAGCACAGATACGCAGTATTTT.

This clonotype occurred many times. The gene calls are TRBV5-1 and TRBJ1-5; TRBD1 aligns across 12 bases. Germline-derived CDR1 and CDR2 are SGHRS and YFSETQ. This CDR3 region has 19 residues. The J segment lost 3 bases and the V segment lost 1 base, leaving 11 bases of the junction unmatched. The CDR3: CASSLTSPGQGAINQPQHF. In DNA form, the CDR3 reads TGCGCCAGCAGCTTGACCTCTCCGGGACAGGGGGCGATCAATCAGCCCCAGCATTTT. Drawing the rest from reference TRBV5-1 and TRBJ1-5, the complete variable domain is KAGVTQTPRYLIKTRGQQVTLSCSPISGHRSVSWYQQTPGQGLQFLFEYFSETQRNKGNFPGRFSGRQFSNSRSEMNVSTLELGDSALYLCASSLTSPGQGAINQPQHFGDGTRLSIL.

The gene calls are TRBV9 and TRBJ2-1; maybe TRBD1 (5 bases). Between the trimmed V and J ends, which lost 4 bases and 8 bases, there was a span of 16 bases. The CDR3 consists of 14 residues. Germline-derived CDR1 and CDR2 are SGDLS and YYNGEE. DNA of the CDR3: TGTGCCAGCAGCCCTCCCCTAAGGGGCCATGAGCAGTTCTTC. This sequence encodes CASSPPLRGHEQFF. The variable domain in full, with the rest retrieved from reference TRBV9 and TRBJ2-1, is DSGVTQTPKHLITATGQRVTLRCSPRSGDLSVYWYQQSLDQGLQFLIQYYNGEERAKGNILERFSAQQFPDLHSELNLSSLELGDSALYFCASSPPLRGHEQFFGPGTRLTVL.

The chain carries TRBV12-5 and TRBJ2-3, with 11 bases matching TRBD2. Germline V CDR1 and CDR2: LGHNT, FRNRAP. The trim removed 5 bases at V and 3 bases at J, leaving 10 bases unmatched. This CDR3 has 17 amino acids. The CDR3 DNA reads TGTGCTAGTGGTAAAACTAGCGGGAGCGGGGCGACAGATACGCAGTATTTT. Translating it yields CASGKTSGSGATDTQYF.

In its sample, this clonotype was seen many times. CDR3 DNA sequence: TGTGCCAGCATACGTGGGGTAGGCAATGAGCAGTTCTTC. As protein: CASIRGVGNEQFF. The chain combines TRBV6-1 with TRBJ2-1; D is undetermined. The length of the CDR3 is 13 residues. Trimming cost V 7 bases and J 6 bases, with 13 bases left between them. CDR1 and CDR2 from the germline V gene are MNHNS and SASEGT.

This clonotype was seen ten or more times. The chain carries TRBV14 and TRBJ2-1; the match to TRBD2 covers 7 bases. The CDR3 length is 14 residues. Germline V gene data show CDR1 as SGHDN and CDR2 as FVKESK. With 4 bases clipped from V and 4 bases from J, the junction kept 4 bases outside the gene matches. CDR3 bases: TGTGCCAGCAGCCCCCGACTAGCTTACAATGAGCAGTTCTTC. This sequence encodes CASSPRLAYNEQFF.

This clonotype was recorded at least ten times. The chain carries TRBV29-1 and TRBJ2-1, with 13 positions matching TRBD2. Germline V gene data show CDR1 as SQVTM and CDR2 as ANQGSEA. V shed 6 bases and J 9 bases; nucleotides not matched to a gene: 11. The CDR3 is made up of 15 amino acids. The CDR3 DNA reads as TGCAGCGTCGGACGGGGGACTAGCGGGACGACTGAGCAGTTCTTC. It specifies CSVGRGTSGTTEQFF.

This chain uses TRBV27 with TRBJ1-5, with D maybe TRBD1 (6 bases). The CDR3 is made up of 16 amino acids. Germline V gene lookup returns CDR1 MNHEY and CDR2 SMNVEV (reference sequence). The germline V and J ends were trimmed by 2 bases and 2 bases, with 13 bases remaining between them. In DNA form, the CDR3 reads TGTGCCAGCAGTTTAAGGCAGGGGATACGCAATCAGCCCCAGCATTTT. Its protein product is CASSLRQGIRNQPQHF.

The chain links TRBV7-9 to TRBJ2-5; 9 bases align to TRBD1. Trimming took 5 bases from V and 1 from J; bases not matched to a gene: 8. The CDR3 runs 16 residues. CDR1 and CDR2 from the germline V gene are SEHNR and FQNEAQ (reference sequence). CDR3 sequence (DNA): TGTGCCAGCAGCCTCGGACAGGGGAGGGCCCAAGAGACCCAGTACTTC. Its protein is CASSLGQGRAQETQYF.

The rearrangement joins TRBV29-1 to TRBJ2-7, with unresolved D. This CDR3 is 13 amino acids long. Germline CDR1 reads SQVTM; CDR2 reads ANQGSEA. Trimming shortened V by 6 bases and J by 2 bases, and 14 bases separated the two germline ends. The CDR3 bases are TGCAGCGTGAAGGACCCGTCTACCTACGAGCAGTACTTC. It translates to CSVKDPSTYEQYF.

This clonotype was seen ten or more times. The rearrangement uses TRBV12-3 or TRBV12-4 and TRBJ2-3; D possibly corresponds to TRBD2 (6 bases). The CDR3 is 12 residues long. Trimming took off 8 bases at V and 4 bases at J, with 10 bases between the two ends. CDR3: CASRPGADTQYF. CDR3 bases: TGTGCCAGCCGCCCGGGGGCAGATACGCAGTATTTT.

This chain joins TRBV2 and TRBJ2-5; 9 bases line up with TRBD1. The CDR3 is 19 residues long. The ends lost 5 bases at V and 2 bases at J; junction bases unmatched: 18. Germline V gene sequence: CDR1 SNHLY, CDR2 FYNNEI. CDR3 DNA: TGTGCCAGCAGTTGGGACAGGGAGTTGTGGAAAGCGGAACAAGAGACCCAGTACTTC. This gives the protein CASSWDRELWKAEQETQYF.

This clonotype was seen repeatedly, ten times or more. V gene TRBV28 combines with J gene TRBJ2-5; D is possibly TRBD2 (6 bases). CDR1 and CDR2 (germline): MDHEN, SYDVKM. CDR3 length: 14 residues. Trimming left V 6 bases short and J 5 bases short, with 16 bases between. CDR3: CASSSVGGMETQYF. CDR3 coding DNA: TGTGCCAGCAGCTCGGTCGGGGGAATGGAGACCCAGTACTTC.

The sample holds many counts of this clonotype. V and J are TRBV28 and TRBJ2-3; perhaps TRBD2 as D (7 bases). Germline lookup yields CDR1 MDHEN and CDR2 SYDVKM. The V end was cut by 11 bases, the J end by 0 bases, with 15 bases between. CDR3 length: 14 amino acids. This chain's CDR3 is CAWEGGASTDTQYF. In DNA, the CDR3 is TGTGCCTGGGAAGGGGGGGCTAGCACAGATACGCAGTATTTT.

The CDR3 here is CASSPRTGRYGYTF. The CDR3 region has the DNA TGCGCCAGCAGCCCGCGGACAGGACGCTATGGCTACACCTTC. The chain uses TRBV5-1 and TRBJ1-2; 7 nucleotides match TRBD1. Trimming took 4 bases from V and 4 from J; bases not matched to a gene: 7. The CDR3 is 14 residues long. Germline loops: CDR1 SGHRS, CDR2 YFSETQ. Full variable domain (missing parts from reference TRBV5-1 and TRBJ1-2): KAGVTQTPRYLIKTRGQQVTLSCSPISGHRSVSWYQQTPGQGLQFLFEYFSETQRNKGNFPGRFSGRQFSNSRSEMNVSTLELGDSALYLCASSPRTGRYGYTFGSGTRLTVV.

This chain connects TRBV24-1 to TRBJ2-2, with 8 bases aligning to TRBD2. The CDR3 consists of 17 residues. J lost 2 bases, V lost 4 bases, and 8 bases had no gene match. Looked up from germline, CDR1 is KGHDR and CDR2 is SFDVKD. This chain's CDR3 is CATSEPPLAANTGELFF. CDR3 sequence (DNA): TGTGCCACCAGTGAACCACCACTAGCGGCAAACACCGGGGAGCTGTTTTTT.

The gene calls are TRBV29-1 and TRBJ2-1, with D possibly being TRBD2 (5 bases). The CDR3 runs to 14 residues. Trimming removed 6 bases at V and 0 bases at J, with 12 bases between. Germline V gene lookup returns CDR1 SQVTM and CDR2 ANQGSEA. CDR3 DNA: TGCAGCGTCGAAAACCGGGGCTCCTACAATGAGCAGTTCTTC. This translates into CSVENRGSYNEQFF.